This entry lists 12 T cell receptor beta chains sequenced from one sample in a study of T-cell reconstitution after alpha-beta-depleted transplantation in children. Unique molecular identifiers featured in how the TCRbeta library was prepared. TCRdb re-derived calls from the PCR reads in MiXCR, one entry per CDR3 protein. The profile shows hundreds of thousands of distinct CDR3 sequences, about 31% of them singletons. The sequenced sample was PBMCs from the stem cell graft donor, obtained from the stem cell graft. The receptors derive from a human donor who donated a stem cell graft to a child with aplastic anemia.

This clonotype was observed a few times. This chain connects TRBV4-3 to TRBJ2-1; D gene uncertain. The germline V and J ends were trimmed by 4 bases and 9 bases, with 19 bases remaining between them. The germline gives CDR1 LGHNA, CDR2 YSLEER. CDR3 size: 15 residues. The CDR3 DNA reads TGCGCCAGCAGCCTAAGACCGGGCAGGTACGGTGAGCAGTTCTTC. Translation: CASSLRPGRYGEQFF.

Only a few counts were recorded for this clonotype. V usage is TRBV7-8 and J usage is TRBJ2-3, with 8 nucleotides matching TRBD2. This CDR3 spans 17 amino acids. The germline CDR1 and CDR2 sequences are SGHVS and FQNEAQ. Trimming took 2 bases from V and 2 from J; bases not matched to a gene: 9. CDR3 sequence reads: CASSLKGTGGPTDTQYF. In nucleotides, the CDR3 is TGTGCCAGCAGCTTAAAGGGCACGGGAGGGCCCACAGATACGCAGTATTTT.

This clonotype turned up a few times. The gene calls are TRBV6-6 and TRBJ1-3; D remains ambiguous. The CDR3 covers 13 residues. CDR1 and CDR2 (germline): MNHNY, SVGAGI (reference sequence). With 9 bases removed from V and 0 bases from J, the gap between germline ends came to 9 bases. CDR3 sequence: CASLRDSGNTIYF. DNA for the CDR3: TGTGCCAGTCTGAGGGACTCTGGAAACACCATATATTTT.

The rearrangement uses TRBV3-1 and TRBJ2-3, with 13 bases that match TRBD2. The germline V gene encodes CDR1 LGHDT and CDR2 YNNKEL (reference sequence). V lost 4 bases to trimming and J lost 4 bases; unmatched junction nucleotides: 5. This CDR3 region has 16 residues. CDR3: CASSPRTSGSSDTQYF. The CDR3 coding sequence is TGTGCCAGCAGCCCGAGGACTAGCGGGAGCTCAGATACGCAGTATTTT.

In this sample, this clonotype turned up a few times. The rearrangement joins TRBV6-1 to TRBJ1-6; the D gene is possibly TRBD1 (6 bases). Between the trimmed V and J ends, which lost 10 bases and 5 bases, there was a span of 15 bases. The CDR3 is 14 residues long. Germline loops: CDR1 MNHNS, CDR2 SASEGT. CDR3 sequence: CAIKRGGNNSPLHF. The CDR3 DNA is TGTGCCATCAAAAGGGGGGGAAATAATTCACCCCTCCACTTT.

The chain carries TRBV7-2 and TRBJ1-3; D uncertain. Trimming shortened V by 0 bases and J by 7 bases, and 7 bases separated the two germline ends. The length of the CDR3 is 13 residues. The V gene's germline CDR1 is SGHTA and CDR2 FQGNSA. Written as DNA, the CDR3 is TGTGCCAGCAGCTTAGCGCTGACGAACACCATATATTTT. Translation gives CASSLALTNTIYF.

CDR3 sequence (DNA): TGTGCCAGCAGCCAAGTAGCGGGACCCGCAAATACGCAGTATTTT. Its protein is CASSQVAGPANTQYF. This chain connects TRBV3-1 to TRBJ2-3; TRBD2 matches 8 bases. Germline trimming cut 1 base from V and 7 bases from J; bases unmatched to any gene: 7. The length of the CDR3 is 15 residues. Germline V gene sequence: CDR1 LGHDT, CDR2 YNNKEL (reference sequence).

This clonotype turned up a few times. The chain links TRBV7-6 to TRBJ2-7; 10 nucleotides agree with TRBD1. The length of the CDR3 is 16 residues. The junction had 7 bases not matched to a gene; V was cut back by 3 bases and J by 2 bases. Per germline, CDR1 SGHVS and CDR2 FNYEAQ. CDR3 loop: CASSLGGTGEAYEQYF. CDR3 nucleotides: TGTGCCAGCAGCTTGGGTGGGACAGGGGAGGCCTACGAGCAGTACTTC.

This clonotype was seen a handful of times. The genes are TRBV29-1 and TRBJ1-3, with D unclear. V was trimmed by 2 bases and J by 1 base, leaving 12 bases between them. Germline V gene sequence: CDR1 SQVTM, CDR2 ANQGSEA. This CDR3 is 15 amino acids long. CDR3 sequence: CSVELGGRSGNTIYF. In DNA, the CDR3 is TGCAGCGTTGAACTTGGTGGGAGGTCTGGAAACACCATATATTTT.

The gene calls are TRBV7-9 and TRBJ2-3; no firm D call. The CDR3 has 13 amino acids. Germline V CDR1 and CDR2: SEHNR, FQNEAQ (reference sequence). V shed 8 bases and J shed 2 bases, with 11 bases lying between them. CDR3 residues: CASGTPNTDTQYF. The CDR3 DNA reads as TGTGCCAGCGGAACGCCGAACACAGATACGCAGTATTTT.

Only a few counts were recorded for this clonotype. The chain employs TRBV29-1 and TRBJ1-2; D remains ambiguous. The CDR3 has 15 residues. Trimming took off 1 base at V and 0 bases at J, with 12 bases between the two ends. Germline V CDR1 and CDR2: SQVTM, ANQGSEA. Here the CDR3 reads CSVEALGSANYGYTF. The CDR3 DNA sequence: TGCAGCGTTGAAGCCTTAGGCAGTGCTAACTATGGCTACACCTTC.

This rearrangement joins TRBV6-2 or TRBV6-3 to TRBJ2-5; D is uncertain. Germline CDR1 reads MNHEY; CDR2 reads SVGEGT. V dropped 7 bases and J dropped 4 bases, with 13 bases sitting between them. The CDR3 consists of 13 residues. CDR3 bases: TGTGCCAGCACCTCGGGTCTGGGAGAGACCCAGTACTTC. Its protein is CASTSGLGETQYF.